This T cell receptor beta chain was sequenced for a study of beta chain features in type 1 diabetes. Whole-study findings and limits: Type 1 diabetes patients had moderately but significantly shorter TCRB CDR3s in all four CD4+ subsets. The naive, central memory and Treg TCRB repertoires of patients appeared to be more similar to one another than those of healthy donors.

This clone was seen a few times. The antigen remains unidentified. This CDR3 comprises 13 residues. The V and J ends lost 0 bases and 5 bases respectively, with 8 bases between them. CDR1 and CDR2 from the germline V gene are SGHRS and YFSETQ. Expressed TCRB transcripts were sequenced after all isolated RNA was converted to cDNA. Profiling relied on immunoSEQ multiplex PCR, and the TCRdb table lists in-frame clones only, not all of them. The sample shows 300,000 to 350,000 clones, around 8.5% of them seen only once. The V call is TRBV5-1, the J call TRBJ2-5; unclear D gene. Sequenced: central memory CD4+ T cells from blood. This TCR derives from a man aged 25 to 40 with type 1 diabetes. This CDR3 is CASSLVTWETQYF. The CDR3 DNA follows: TGCGCCAGCAGCTTGGTCACCTGGGAGACCCAGTACTTC. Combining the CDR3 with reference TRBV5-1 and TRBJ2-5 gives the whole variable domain KAGVTQTPRYLIKTRGQQVTLSCSPISGHRSVSWYQQTPGQGLQFLFEYFSETQRNKGNFPGRFSGRQFSNSRSEMNVSTLELGDSALYLCASSLVTWETQYFGPGTRLLVL.